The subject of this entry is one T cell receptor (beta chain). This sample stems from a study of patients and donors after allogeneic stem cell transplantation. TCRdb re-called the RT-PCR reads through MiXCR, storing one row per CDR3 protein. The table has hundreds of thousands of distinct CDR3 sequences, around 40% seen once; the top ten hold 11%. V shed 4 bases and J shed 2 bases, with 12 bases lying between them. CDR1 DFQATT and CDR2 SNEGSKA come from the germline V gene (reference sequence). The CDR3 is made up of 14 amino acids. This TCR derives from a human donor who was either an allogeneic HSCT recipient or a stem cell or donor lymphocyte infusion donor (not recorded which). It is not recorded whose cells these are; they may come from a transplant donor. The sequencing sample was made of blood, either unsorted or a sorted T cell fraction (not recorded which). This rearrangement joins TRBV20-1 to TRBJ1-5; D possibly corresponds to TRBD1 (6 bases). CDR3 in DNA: TGCAGTGCTAAAGCGGCAGGGGGCAATCAGCCCCAGCATTTT. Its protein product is CSAKAAGGNQPQHF.